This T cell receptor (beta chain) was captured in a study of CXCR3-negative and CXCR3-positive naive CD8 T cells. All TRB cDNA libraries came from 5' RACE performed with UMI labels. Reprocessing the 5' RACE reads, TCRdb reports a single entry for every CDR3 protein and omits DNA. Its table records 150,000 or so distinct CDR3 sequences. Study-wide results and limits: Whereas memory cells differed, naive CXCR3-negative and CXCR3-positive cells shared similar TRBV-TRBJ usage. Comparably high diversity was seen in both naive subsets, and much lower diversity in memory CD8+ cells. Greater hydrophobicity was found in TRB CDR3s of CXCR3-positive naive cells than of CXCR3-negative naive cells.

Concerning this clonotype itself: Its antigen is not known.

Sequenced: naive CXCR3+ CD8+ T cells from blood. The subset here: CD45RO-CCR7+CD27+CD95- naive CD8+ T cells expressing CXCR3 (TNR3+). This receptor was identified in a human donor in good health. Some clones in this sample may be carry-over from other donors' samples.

The CDR3 reads CASSQDRADSYEQYF. The chain employs TRBV4-1 and TRBJ2-7. The V gene's germline CDR1 is MGHRA and CDR2 YSYEKL. CDR3 length: 15 residues.